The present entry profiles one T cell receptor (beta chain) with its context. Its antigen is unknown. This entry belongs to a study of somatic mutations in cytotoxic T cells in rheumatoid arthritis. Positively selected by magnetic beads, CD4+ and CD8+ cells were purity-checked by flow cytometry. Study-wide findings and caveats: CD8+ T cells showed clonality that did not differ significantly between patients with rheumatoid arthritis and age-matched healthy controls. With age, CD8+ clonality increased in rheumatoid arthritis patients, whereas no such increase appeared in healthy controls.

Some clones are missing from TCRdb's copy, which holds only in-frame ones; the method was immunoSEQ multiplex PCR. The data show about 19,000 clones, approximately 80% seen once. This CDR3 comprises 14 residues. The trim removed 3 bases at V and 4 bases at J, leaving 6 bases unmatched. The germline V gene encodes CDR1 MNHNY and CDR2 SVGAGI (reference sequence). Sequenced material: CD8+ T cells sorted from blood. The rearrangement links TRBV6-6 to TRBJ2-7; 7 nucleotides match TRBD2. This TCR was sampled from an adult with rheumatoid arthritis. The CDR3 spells CASSYNAGEYEQYF. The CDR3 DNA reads TGTGCCAGCAGTTATAACGCGGGAGAGTACGAGCAGTACTTC.